This TCR beta chain is drawn from a study of STAT5B mutations in CD4+ large granular lymphocyte leukemia (dated by TCRdb to 2021 to 2024). Turning to the overall study: Among healthy controls, the CDR3 'QG' motif was associated with a particular HLA allele. The purity of purified fractions was confirmed by flow cytometry on FACSCanto II or FACSVerse to exceed 95% among lymphocytes. The TCRbeta repertoires of CD4+ T-cell large granular lymphocyte leukemia patients were compared with the TCRbeta repertoires of healthy blood donors. The investigation overall reported the following: The data were not HLA-matched, and the relatively small sample size could explain the higher clonality seen in CD4+ compared with CD8+ T-LGLL. Main leukemic clonotypes were private to each patient, although about a quarter of the main leukemic clonotypes were found at low frequency in the non-leukemic repertoires of other patients. Greater clonality appeared to be present in CD4-sorted patient repertoires than in healthy CD4+ repertoires, and the difference was retained after the putative leukemic clones were removed.

The healthy control group was made up of fewer than 40 blood donors, and the Finnish Red Cross blood service supplied their buffy coats. All TCR-sequenced material derived from peripheral blood: patient blood samples and healthy donor buffy coats. Peripheral blood mononuclear cells were isolated by Ficoll-Hypaque gradient centrifugation. Magnetic purification was used to isolate CD4+ cells from the buffy coats of the healthy controls. Genomic DNA was extracted with the Gentra Puregene Cell and Tissue kit and quantified on a Qubit 2.0 fluorometer. The immunoSEQ assay at survey resolution was used to sequence TCRbeta rearrangements from genomic DNA. On the authors' methods: In the TCR sequencing data, the lowest productive clonotype frequency that could be detected was 2.59 x 10-5. Analyses included only productive TCRbeta rearrangements, meaning complete and in-frame sequences. Sample clonality was computed as Simpson clonality in the immunoSEQ Analyzer version 3.0. Based on frequency, clones were grouped as very rare, small, medium, large (1-20%) or hyperexpanded (>20%). Generation probabilities were estimated with OLGA 1.2.3, V-gene circos plots were made with VDJtools, specificities were searched in VDJdb, and CDR3 motifs were identified with GLIPH. Held by TCRdb, this immuneACCESS table contains in-frame sequences only and omits some clones. Under half of the omission traces to an unresolved V gene where checked; the cause of the rest is unknown. From that table come the V and J calls and clone size; the DNA was used to work out D and trimming. The sample table records 20,000 to 25,000 clones; about 79% of these occur just once. 4% of the sample is taken by the ten largest.

To note about this clone: The clone's antigen remains unknown. No qualities accompany the bases; no much larger clone lies one base away.

This clonotype originated in a human donor in good health. Sequences were obtained from CD4+ T cells from blood buffy coats.

The sequence in DNA is TGCAGCGTTGATACAGGGGTGTTAAATCAGCCCCAGCATTTT. Its translation reads: CSVDTGVLNQPQHF. The chain joins TRBV29-1 to TRBJ1-5; TRBD1 lines up with 7 middle nucleotides. Sequences SQVTM (CDR1) and ANQGSEA (CDR2) are obtained from the germline V gene. Trimming removed 3 bases from V and 4 bases from J; the gene matches leave 6 bases unexplained. Measured from the cysteine to the phenylalanine, the CDR3 is 14 residues long. Solely the CDR3 DNA is kept, with 42 bases framed from the first base.